The 31 T cell receptor beta chains given below trace back to one sample, sequenced in a study of T cell responses to AZD1222 COVID-19 vaccine (dated by TCRdb to about 2021). The method behind the library was the immunoSEQ multiplex PCR assay. TCRdb limited this immuneACCESS table to in-frame rearrangements with V and J called. A share of clones is missing; checked studies link under half to unresolved V genes, and the rest is unexplained. The sample data list roughly 190,000 clones, and around nine tenths of these were observed just once. The leading ten clones occupy 3.6% of the sample. The time point label on this specimen signifies: about 28 days (+/-7) after the second vaccine dose. In light of the paper, this sample's treatment or condition label describes: meningococcal conjugate vaccine given as trial control. Sequenced material: peripheral blood, taken 28 days after the second dose of the MenACWY control vaccine. The origin of the receptors is an adult who received the MenACWY meningococcal vaccine as a control.

This clone was seen only once. The chain combines TRBV6-6 with TRBJ2-1; 10 bases are shared with TRBD2. The germline V gene has CDR1 MNHNY and CDR2 SVGAGI (reference sequence). V was clipped by 5 bases and J by 0 bases; unmatched bases: 7. The CDR3 has 17 residues. CDR3 protein: CASSHNSGGSSYNEQFF. CDR3 DNA sequence: TGTGCCAGCAGTCACAATAGCGGGGGGAGCTCCTACAATGAGCAGTTCTTC.

The chain recombines TRBV4-1 with TRBJ2-3, with 12 bases that match TRBD2. CDR3 size: 17 residues. Germline assignment: CDR1 MGHRA and CDR2 YSYEKL. With V trimmed by 3 bases and J by 1 base, 5 bases remained unmatched. CDR3 residues: CASSHRTSGIGTDTQYF. CDR3 coding DNA: TGCGCCAGCAGCCATCGGACTAGCGGGATTGGCACAGATACGCAGTATTTT.

This chain joins TRBV12-3 or TRBV12-4 and TRBJ1-5, with no clear D. The CDR3 has 13 amino acids. V lost 1 base and J lost 9, with 10 bases in between. The CDR3 nucleotides read TGTGCCAGCAGTTTAGAAGGGAGAGTGCCCCAGCATTTT. Protein sequence: CASSLEGRVPQHF.

The chain employs TRBV2 and TRBJ2-6; 8 positions match TRBD1. Germline loops: CDR1 SNHLY, CDR2 FYNNEI. V lost 10 bases, J lost 0 bases, and 11 bases stayed unmatched. CDR3 size: 17 residues. The CDR3, as DNA: TGTGCCAAATCCCCCGACAGGGGTCCCTCTGGGGCCAACGTCCTGACTTTC. This translates into CAKSPDRGPSGANVLTF.

V usage is TRBV4-1 and J usage is TRBJ1-5; D gene uncertain. V was clipped by 4 bases and J by 1 base, with 8 bases between them. Germline V gene data show CDR1 as MGHRA and CDR2 as YSYEKL. CDR3 length equals 14 residues. CDR3 amino acids: CASSPIGSNQPQHF. The CDR3 coding sequence is TGCGCCAGCAGCCCCATAGGGAGCAATCAGCCCCAGCATTTT.

V and J are TRBV6-5 and TRBJ1-1; D not resolved. CDR3 size: 14 residues. The V end was cut by 6 bases, the J end by 9 bases, with 20 bases between. Germline V gene lookup returns CDR1 MNHEY and CDR2 SVGAGI. Here the CDR3 DNA reads TGTGCCAGCAGGAACCTTCAGCAGAGCCGACAAGCTTTCTTT. Translated, it gives CASRNLQQSRQAFF.

The chain carries TRBV28 and TRBJ1-5; D is unresolved. Trimming took off 4 bases at V and 1 base at J, with 5 bases between the two ends. The CDR3 is made up of 13 amino acids. Per the germline V gene, CDR1 is MDHEN and CDR2 is SYDVKM. CDR3 protein: CASSWNSNQPQHF. CDR3 in DNA: TGTGCCAGCAGTTGGAACAGCAATCAGCCCCAGCATTTT. The full variable domain, in which reference TRBV28 and TRBJ1-5 provide the parts outside the CDR3, is DVKVTQSSRYLVKRTGEKVFLECVQDMDHENMFWYRQDPGLGLRLIYFSYDVKMKEKGDIPEGYSVSREKKERFSLILESASTNQTSMYLCASSWNSNQPQHFGDGTRLSIL.

This sequence joins TRBV12-3 or TRBV12-4 and TRBJ2-7; the match to TRBD1 covers 7 bases. The CDR3 totals 12 residues. With 6 bases clipped from V and 6 bases from J, the junction kept 5 bases outside the gene matches. The CDR3 DNA reads TGTGCCAGCAGCGAGGGGGCGCGCGAGCAGTACTTC. The encoded protein is CASSEGAREQYF.

The J gene is TRBJ2-1, the V gene TRBV30; D could derive from TRBD1 or TRBD2 (5 bases each). From germline, CDR1 is GTSNPN and CDR2 SVGIG (reference sequence). With 0 bases removed from V and 4 bases from J, the gap between germline ends came to 13 bases. The CDR3 runs to 15 residues. In DNA, the CDR3 is TGTGCCTGGAGTGTACACGGGACGGGGTACAATGAGCAGTTCTTC. It is translated as CAWSVHGTGYNEQFF.

The chain employs TRBV15 and TRBJ1-2; D unresolved. Germline assignment: CDR1 LNHNV and CDR2 YYDKDF (reference sequence). The CDR3 has 16 residues. V lost 0 bases and J lost 4, with 15 bases in between. The chain's CDR3 is CATSRDVGRSSYGYTF. CDR3 DNA: TGTGCCACCAGCAGAGATGTGGGTAGAAGCAGCTATGGCTACACCTTC.

This chain uses TRBV30 with TRBJ1-2; no reliable D call. V was shortened by 3 bases and J by 0 bases, with 20 bases between the two germline ends. Germline CDR1 is GTSNPN and CDR2 is SVGIG (reference sequence). The CDR3 covers 17 residues. The CDR3 loop reads CAWSRTLGPVSNYGYTF. The CDR3 coding sequence is TGTGCCTGGAGCCGGACTTTAGGTCCAGTCTCTAACTATGGCTACACCTTC.

The genes are TRBV19 and TRBJ1-6; D call uncertain. Between the trimmed V and J ends, which lost 3 bases and 7 bases, there was a span of 13 bases. This CDR3 comprises 15 residues. The V gene's germline CDR1 is LNHDA and CDR2 SQIVND (reference sequence). CDR3 DNA sequence: TGTGCCAGTAGTATCGACAAAACAGCGAATTCACCCCTCCACTTT. Its protein product is CASSIDKTANSPLHF.

The chain recombines TRBV7-8 with TRBJ2-1, with D perhaps assigned TRBD1 or TRBD2 (5 bases each). Germline values: CDR1 SGHVS, CDR2 FQNEAQ. V lost 1 base, J lost 5 bases, and 9 bases lay in between. The CDR3 runs to 14 residues. CDR3: CASSLVGANNEQFF. Written as DNA, the CDR3 is TGTGCCAGCAGCTTAGTCGGGGCGAACAATGAGCAGTTCTTC.

The chain joins TRBV6-1 to TRBJ2-1; TRBD2 matches 11 bases. J was trimmed by 9 bases and V by 2 bases; bases with no gene match: 3. Germline-derived CDR1 and CDR2 are MNHNS and SASEGT. The CDR3 consists of 14 residues. The DNA of the CDR3 is TGTGCCAGCAGTGAATTGCTAGCGGGAGGTGAGCAGTTCTTC. This sequence encodes CASSELLAGGEQFF.

Turning to this clone: An end of the junction does not agree with germline; a read error may underlie this. The gene calls are TRBV28 and TRBJ1-5, with a tentative D call TRBD1 (6 bases). Germline CDR1 reads MDHEN; CDR2 reads SYDVKM. This CDR3 comprises 12 residues. The DNA for the CDR3 is TGCCAAACAGGGAGCAGCAATCAGCCCCAGCATTTT. Protein product: CQTGSSNQPQHF.

The rearrangement uses TRBV29-1 and TRBJ2-1; D gene unclear. The ends were cut back, 4 bases at V and 5 bases at J, with 12 bases in the middle. There are 13 residues in the CDR3. Germline values: CDR1 SQVTM, CDR2 ANQGSEA. The CDR3 DNA sequence: TGCAGCGTTGCGAAGAATCCCGACAATGAGCAGTTCTTC. Translation: CSVAKNPDNEQFF.

The chain recombines TRBV5-1 with TRBJ1-6; D possibly corresponds to TRBD1 (5 bases). Germline V gives CDR1 SGHRS, CDR2 YFSETQ. There are 16 residues in the CDR3. V lost 4 bases, J lost 5 bases, and 16 bases lay in between. As DNA, the CDR3 is TGCGCCAGCAGCCCCCTTCCGGCAGGGAATAATTCACCCCTCCACTTT. This sequence encodes CASSPLPAGNNSPLHF.

V usage is TRBV2 and J usage is TRBJ2-5; D gene uncertain. The germline V gene has CDR1 SNHLY and CDR2 FYNNEI. CDR3 length equals 14 residues. Trimming took 7 bases from V and 10 from J, leaving 22 bases between them. CDR3 protein: CASNPQLGPPHQYF. The CDR3 coding sequence is TGTGCCAGCAACCCCCAGCTAGGCCCCCCCCACCAGTACTTC.

V is TRBV7-2 and J is TRBJ1-1; tentative D call: TRBD1 (6 bases). V gave up 5 bases and J gave up 0 bases, with 16 bases separating them. The CDR3 length is 16 residues. CDR1 is SGHTA, CDR2 FQGNSA, per germline. CDR3 DNA sequence: TGTGCCAGCAGCGCTCCGTCGAGGGGGATGAACACTGAAGCTTTCTTT. Translating it yields CASSAPSRGMNTEAFF.

The rearrangement links TRBV2 to TRBJ2-7, with D maybe TRBD2 (6 bases). Germline V gives CDR1 SNHLY, CDR2 FYNNEI. With 6 bases removed from V and 0 bases from J, the gap between germline ends came to 12 bases. This CDR3 region has 14 residues. The CDR3, as DNA: TGTGCCAGCAGAGAGCGGGTCCTCTCCTACGAGCAGTACTTC. It is translated as CASRERVLSYEQYF.

The chain links TRBV2 to TRBJ1-1, with a possible D match to TRBD1 (6 bases). V was cut by 6 bases and J by 1 base, with 12 bases left in between. CDR1 and CDR2 from the germline V gene are SNHLY and FYNNEI. CDR3 length equals 14 residues. For the CDR3, the DNA is TGTGCCAGCAGCCTAGGACAGAGGAACACTGAAGCTTTCTTT. It yields the protein CASSLGQRNTEAFF. Complete variable domain (other parts from reference TRBV2 and TRBJ1-1): EPEVTQTPSHQVTQMGQEVILRCVPISNHLYFYWYRQILGQKVEFLVSFYNNEISEKSEIFDDQFSVERPDGSNFTLKIRSTKLEDSAMYFCASSLGQRNTEAFFGQGTRLTVV.

This clone was counted once. This chain joins TRBV7-2 and TRBJ2-7, with 10 bases identical to TRBD2. Losses at the gene ends were 5 bases for V and 3 bases for J; bases not matched to a gene: 10. Germline CDR1 and CDR2: SGHTA and FQGNSA. CDR3 length equals 16 residues. DNA for the CDR3: TGTGCCAGCAGCCACTCCCCGCTAGCGGGAGACTACGAGCAGTACTTC. The encoded protein is CASSHSPLAGDYEQYF.

The V gene is TRBV6-1, the J gene TRBJ2-2; tentatively, D is TRBD2 (7 bases). Germline values: CDR1 MNHNS, CDR2 SASEGT. Trimming left V 2 bases short and J 4 bases short, with 20 bases between. CDR3 length: 18 residues. In DNA form, the CDR3 reads TGTGCCAGCAGTGAACCACTTAGGGGGGGCGCCGGCACCGGGGAGCTGTTTTTT. It translates to CASSEPLRGGAGTGELFF.

This clone turned up a few times. DNA for the CDR3: TGTGCCAGCAGCTTACTTTTGAACACCGGGGAGCTGTTTTTT. Translating it yields CASSLLLNTGELFF. The chain recombines TRBV7-2 with TRBJ2-2; D is ambiguous. The germline V gene encodes CDR1 SGHTA and CDR2 FQGNSA. V was pared by 2 bases and J by 1 base, with 5 bases between. This CDR3 contains 14 residues.

This clone was recorded once. The CDR3 DNA reads TGTGCCAGCTCACCAAGGGCCGGGTACGAGCAGTACTTC. Its translation: CASSPRAGYEQYF. The chain joins TRBV18 to TRBJ2-7; D unclear. Germline CDR1 KGHSH, CDR2 LQKENI. Trimming removed 2 bases at V and 4 bases at J, with 9 bases between. This CDR3 comprises 13 residues.

This sequence joins TRBV19 and TRBJ1-5; D gene ambiguous. V dropped 5 bases and J dropped 3 bases, with 5 bases sitting between them. There are 12 residues in the CDR3. Per the germline V gene, CDR1 is LNHDA and CDR2 is SQIVND (reference sequence). Here the CDR3 DNA reads TGTGCCAGTAGTTTTTACAATCAGCCCCAGCATTTT. It translates to CASSFYNQPQHF.

The J gene is TRBJ2-1, the V gene TRBV24-1; TRBD1 matches at 11 bases. The germline gives CDR1 KGHDR, CDR2 SFDVKD. This CDR3 has 17 amino acids. Trimming removed 4 bases from V and 8 bases from J; junction bases left unmatched: 12. CDR3 residues: CATSDPLGQGARDEQFF. CDR3 DNA: TGTGCCACCAGTGACCCCCTTGGACAGGGGGCGAGGGATGAGCAGTTCTTC.

A remark on this clone: The same CDR3 also results from other DNA sequences found in this sample. This chain joins TRBV5-1 and TRBJ2-3; the D is unclear. V lost 0 bases to trimming and J lost 2 bases, with 4 bases between them. CDR3 length equals 13 residues. The germline gives CDR1 SGHRS, CDR2 YFSETQ. Here the CDR3 DNA reads TGCGCCAGCAGCTTGGCTCCCACAGATACGCAGTATTTT. Its protein product is CASSLAPTDTQYF.

Concerning this clone itself: The sample holds other DNA sequences that translate to the same CDR3. The genes are TRBV19 and TRBJ1-2; the D gene is possibly TRBD1 (6 bases). Looked up from germline, CDR1 is LNHDA and CDR2 is SQIVND (reference sequence). This CDR3 is 14 amino acids long. V lost 5 bases, J lost 2 bases, and 12 bases lay in between. The CDR3 DNA follows: TGTGCCAGTAGTCCGGGGGGCCTCAACTATGGCTACACCTTC. Translation gives CASSPGGLNYGYTF.

The chain combines TRBV4-1 with TRBJ1-5; D is undetermined. Trimming removed 3 bases at V and 2 bases at J, with 8 bases between. The CDR3 runs 14 residues. Germline CDR1 and CDR2: MGHRA and YSYEKL. This CDR3 reads CASSQRVGNQPQHF. Here the CDR3 DNA reads TGCGCCAGCAGCCAGAGAGTTGGCAATCAGCCCCAGCATTTT.

The V and J genes are TRBV29-1 and TRBJ1-1, with D unresolved. Germline-derived CDR1 and CDR2 are SQVTM and ANQGSEA. The CDR3 extends over 12 amino acids. The V gene lost 3 bases and the J gene lost 5 bases, with 10 bases spanning the gap. The DNA for the CDR3 is TGCAGCGTTGATGGGTTACGGACTGAAGCTTTCTTT. Protein product: CSVDGLRTEAFF.